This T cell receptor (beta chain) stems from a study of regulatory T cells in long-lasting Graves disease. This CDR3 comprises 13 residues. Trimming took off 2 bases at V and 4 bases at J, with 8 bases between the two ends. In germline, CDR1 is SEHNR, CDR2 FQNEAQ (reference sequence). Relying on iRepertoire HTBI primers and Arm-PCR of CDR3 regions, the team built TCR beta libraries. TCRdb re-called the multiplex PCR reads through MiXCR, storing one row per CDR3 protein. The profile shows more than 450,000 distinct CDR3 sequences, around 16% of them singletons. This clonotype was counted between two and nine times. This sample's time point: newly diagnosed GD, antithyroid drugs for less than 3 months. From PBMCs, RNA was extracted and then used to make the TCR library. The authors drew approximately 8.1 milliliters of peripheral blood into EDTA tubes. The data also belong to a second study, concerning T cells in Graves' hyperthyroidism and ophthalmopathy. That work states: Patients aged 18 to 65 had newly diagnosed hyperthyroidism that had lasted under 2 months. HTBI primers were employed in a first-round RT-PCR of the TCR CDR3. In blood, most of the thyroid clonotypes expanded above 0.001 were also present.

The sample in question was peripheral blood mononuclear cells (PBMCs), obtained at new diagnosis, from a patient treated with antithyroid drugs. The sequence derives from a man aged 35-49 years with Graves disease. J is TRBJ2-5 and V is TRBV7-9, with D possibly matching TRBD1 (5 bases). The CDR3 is CASSLRQGETQYF. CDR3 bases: TGTGCCAGCAGCTTACGCCAGGGAGAGACCCAGTACTTC.